This passage covers 25 T cell receptor beta chains from one sample sequenced in a study of blood T cell repertoires in COVID-19. Profiled with immunoSEQ multiplex PCR; TCRdb holds only in-frame clones, not every one. This sample carries about 52,000 clones, 85% to 90% of them seen once, and the ten largest clones take around 15%. What was sequenced was peripheral blood. The receptors derive from a man aged 65-85 years with acute or convalescent COVID-19.

The genes are TRBV5-3 and TRBJ2-1; D perhaps matches TRBD1 (5 bases). TRBV5-3 is reported as an ORF; its role is uncertain. The CDR3 extends over 13 amino acids. Trimming removed 2 bases from V and 9 bases from J, with 12 bases in between. CDR3 DNA: TGTGCCAGAAGCTTAGTAGGGGCTGGTGAGCAGTTCTTC. As protein: CARSLVGAGEQFF.

The chain recombines TRBV5-6 with TRBJ2-1, with 12 bases lining up with TRBD2. The germline V gene encodes CDR1 SGHDT and CDR2 YYEEEE. CDR3 size: 16 residues. The V segment lost 4 bases and the J segment 4 bases; nucleotides outside the gene matches: 6. CDR3 nucleotide sequence: TGTGCCAGCAGCCGTATTCTAGCGGGGGGGTACAATGAGCAGTTCTTC. The encoded protein is CASSRILAGGYNEQFF. Variable domain in full (rest from reference TRBV5-6 and TRBJ2-1): DAGVTQSPTHLIKTRGQQVTLRCSPKSGHDTVSWYQQALGQGPQFIFQYYEEEERQRGNFPDRFSGHQFPNYSSELNVNALLLGDSALYLCASSRILAGGYNEQFFGPGTRLTVL.

The CDR3 sequence: CASSEIRGGQYF. CDR3 in DNA: TGTGCCAGCAGTGAAATCAGGGGTGGGCAGTATTTT. The chain joins TRBV25-1 to TRBJ2-3; possibly TRBD1 for D (6 bases). The CDR3 extends over 12 amino acids. The V gene's germline CDR1 is MGHDK and CDR2 SYGVNS. V was clipped by 2 bases and J by 11 bases, with 11 bases between them.

The chain employs TRBV18 and TRBJ2-1; 8 bases line up with TRBD2. This CDR3 spans 16 amino acids. The germline gives CDR1 KGHSH, CDR2 LQKENI. With V trimmed by 6 bases and J by 8 bases, 15 bases remained unmatched. This CDR3 reads CASSRYETSVGDEQFF. DNA for the CDR3: TGTGCCAGCTCCAGATATGAGACTAGCGTAGGGGATGAGCAGTTCTTC.

The chain has TRBV2 and TRBJ2-1, with a possible D match to TRBD1 (5 bases). CDR3 size: 13 residues. Deletions cut 5 bases from V and 4 bases from J, with 9 bases between. The germline V gene has CDR1 SNHLY and CDR2 FYNNEI. In DNA, the CDR3 is TGTGCCAGCAGTATTCAGGGATACAATGAGCAGTTCTTC. Translation gives CASSIQGYNEQFF.

The chain has TRBV7-9 and TRBJ2-3; TRBD2 is a possible D gene (6 bases). The CDR3 is 11 amino acids. V lost 5 bases and J lost 6, with 6 bases in between. Germline V gene sequence: CDR1 SEHNR, CDR2 FQNEAQ (reference sequence). The DNA of the CDR3 is TGTGCCAGCAGCGGAGGGGATACGCAGTATTTT. As protein: CASSGGDTQYF.

V gene TRBV4-3 combines with J gene TRBJ1-2; 7 bases are a match to TRBD1. Germline CDR1 reads LGHNA; CDR2 reads YSLEER. Trimming took 2 bases from V and 8 from J; bases not matched to a gene: 5. CDR3 length: 13 residues. The CDR3 reads CASSQNTGVGYTF. As DNA, the CDR3 is TGCGCCAGCAGCCAAAATACAGGGGTAGGCTACACCTTC.

In nucleotides, the CDR3 is TGTGCCAGCAGCCCTCCCCGGGGTAGCGGGAGAGCGAACACCGGGGAGCTGTTTTTT. Protein sequence: CASSPPRGSGRANTGELFF. V usage is TRBV3-1 (or the pseudogene TRBV3-2) and J usage is TRBJ2-2; 9 positions match TRBD2. The CDR3 has 19 residues. Germline trimming cut 4 bases from V and 0 bases from J; bases unmatched to any gene: 12. Germline CDR1 and CDR2: LGHDT and YNNKEL (reference sequence).

The rearrangement joins TRBV9 to TRBJ2-5; D is possibly TRBD2 (7 bases). Germline CDR1 is SGDLS and CDR2 is YYNGEE. There are 15 residues in the CDR3. Trimming cost V 0 bases and J 4 bases, with 13 bases left between them. The CDR3 spells CASSVGRGGGETQYF. The DNA of the CDR3 is TGTGCCAGCAGCGTAGGGCGAGGGGGGGGAGAGACCCAGTACTTC.

The chain has TRBV2 and TRBJ2-3; D unresolved. This CDR3 contains 13 residues. V lost 6 bases, J lost 4 bases, and 11 bases lay in between. CDR1 and CDR2 (germline): SNHLY, FYNNEI. CDR3 nucleotides: TGTGCCAGCAGCACAAAATTTCCAGATACGCAGTATTTT. Protein sequence: CASSTKFPDTQYF. Full variable domain (missing parts from reference TRBV2 and TRBJ2-3): EPEVTQTPSHQVTQMGQEVILRCVPISNHLYFYWYRQILGQKVEFLVSFYNNEISEKSEIFDDQFSVERPDGSNFTLKIRSTKLEDSAMYFCASSTKFPDTQYFGPGTRLTVL.

V gene TRBV3-1 (or the pseudogene TRBV3-2) combines with J gene TRBJ2-3, with D possibly matching TRBD2 (5 bases). This CDR3 spans 12 amino acids. Trimming took 2 bases from V and 7 from J, leaving 7 bases between them. Germline V CDR1 and CDR2: LGHDT, YNNKEL (reference sequence). In nucleotides, the CDR3 is TGTGCCAGCAGCCAAACGGGGAATACGCAGTATTTT. Protein: CASSQTGNTQYF.

This chain connects TRBV7-2 to TRBJ1-1; D not certain. V was trimmed by 1 base and J by 6 bases, leaving 12 bases between them. Germline V gene sequence: CDR1 SGHTA, CDR2 FQGNSA. The CDR3 runs 14 residues. CDR3 sequence: CASSLVGELSEAFF. As DNA, the CDR3 is TGTGCCAGCAGCTTAGTCGGAGAACTATCTGAAGCTTTCTTT. Looking up the rest from reference TRBV7-2 and TRBJ1-1 gives the full variable domain: GAGVSQSPSNKVTEKGKDVELRCDPISGHTALYWYRQSLGQGLEFLIYFQGNSAPDKSGLPSDRFSAERTGGSVSTLTIQRTQQEDSAVYLCASSLVGELSEAFFGQGTRLTVV.

The V gene is TRBV3-1 (or the pseudogene TRBV3-2), the J gene TRBJ2-7; D gene ambiguous. The CDR3 has 16 amino acids. The ends were cut back, 0 bases at V and 0 bases at J, with 12 bases in the middle. The germline CDR1 and CDR2 sequences are LGHDT and YNNKEL (reference sequence). The CDR3: CASSQDLWRNSYEQYF. The CDR3 region has the DNA TGTGCCAGCAGCCAAGATCTCTGGCGGAACTCCTACGAGCAGTACTTC.

CDR3 sequence: CASSEVRFYGYTF. CDR3 DNA sequence: TGTGCCAGCAGTGAAGTGAGGTTCTATGGCTACACCTTC. V usage is TRBV2 and J usage is TRBJ1-2, with no clear D. Trimming left V 1 base short and J 4 bases short, with 7 bases between. The CDR3 runs 13 residues. Per germline, CDR1 SNHLY and CDR2 FYNNEI.

V is TRBV6-1 and J is TRBJ2-3; 10 positions match TRBD2. V trimming: 4 bases; J trimming: 2 bases; junction bases outside the gene matches: 9. CDR3 length: 17 residues. Germline CDR1 is MNHNS and CDR2 is SASEGT. CDR3 nucleotides: TGTGCCAGCAGTGCATACCGGACTAGCGGTAACACAGATACGCAGTATTTT. Translated, it gives CASSAYRTSGNTDTQYF.

The chain joins TRBV7-2 to TRBJ2-5; TRBD2 matches 10 bases. The CDR3 runs to 17 residues. The germline gives CDR1 SGHTA, CDR2 FQGNSA. The V segment lost 0 bases and the J segment 4 bases; nucleotides outside the gene matches: 8. CDR3 sequence: CASSLASSGGDRETQYF. The CDR3 coding sequence is TGTGCCAGCAGCTTAGCGTCTAGCGGGGGCGATCGAGAGACCCAGTACTTC.

V and J are TRBV24-1 and TRBJ2-1, with D unresolved. V lost 5 bases and J 0 bases, leaving 4 bases between the germline ends. The CDR3 has 13 residues. The germline V gene has CDR1 KGHDR and CDR2 SFDVKD. CDR3 in amino acids: CATSGSSYNEQFF. The CDR3 DNA follows: TGTGCCACCAGTGGGAGCTCCTACAATGAGCAGTTCTTC.

The chain recombines TRBV19 with TRBJ2-6; D may be TRBD1 (7 bases). There are 18 residues in the CDR3. The V gene's germline CDR1 is LNHDA and CDR2 SQIVND (reference sequence). V gave up 2 bases and J gave up 0 bases, with 14 bases separating them. The CDR3 nucleotides read TGTGCCAGTAGTATACGCGGCAGGGGGGTCTCTGGGGCCAACGTCCTGACTTTC. This gives the protein CASSIRGRGVSGANVLTF.

The J gene is TRBJ2-7, the V gene TRBV7-2; 7 bases align to TRBD2. This CDR3 is 13 amino acids long. V trimming: 6 bases; J trimming: 6 bases; junction bases outside the gene matches: 8. The germline CDR1 and CDR2 sequences are SGHTA and FQGNSA. The CDR3 is CASRAGLVGEQYF. CDR3 DNA sequence: TGTGCCAGCAGGGCTGGACTAGTCGGCGAGCAGTACTTC.

This chain uses TRBV4-3 with TRBJ1-3, with TRBD1 identical over 12 bases. The trim removed 3 bases at V and 4 bases at J, leaving 4 bases unmatched. Germline values: CDR1 LGHNA, CDR2 YSLEER. The CDR3 has 16 amino acids. The CDR3 protein is CASSQSGTGGGNTIYF. The CDR3 bases are TGCGCCAGCAGCCAGTCCGGGACAGGGGGCGGAAACACCATATATTTT.

The chain employs TRBV29-1 and TRBJ2-3, with 8 bases identical to TRBD1. Trimming removed 8 bases from V and 0 bases from J; junction bases left unmatched: 10. The CDR3 contains 15 residues. Germline lookup yields CDR1 SQVTM and CDR2 ANQGSEA. CDR3 residues: CSLWDRKTSTDTQYF. CDR3 DNA: TGCAGCCTCTGGGACAGGAAAACTAGCACAGATACGCAGTATTTT.

The chain uses TRBV3-1 (or the pseudogene TRBV3-2) and TRBJ1-2, with 11 nucleotides matching TRBD1. The germline V gene has CDR1 LGHDT and CDR2 YNNKEL (reference sequence). With 2 bases clipped from V and 7 bases from J, the junction kept 9 bases outside the gene matches. The length of the CDR3 is 16 residues. CDR3 amino acids: CASSQFLGQGALGYTF. In DNA form, the CDR3 reads TGTGCCAGCAGCCAATTCCTCGGACAGGGGGCTCTTGGCTACACCTTC.

This clone was recorded only once. This chain links TRBV7-2 with TRBJ2-7; D is perhaps TRBD2 (6 bases). V was clipped by 7 bases and J by 0 bases, with 16 bases between them. CDR3 length equals 15 residues. The germline V gene has CDR1 SGHTA and CDR2 FQGNSA. The DNA of the CDR3 is TGTGCCAGCACCCCGGTGGCGGGAAGCTCCTACGAGCAGTACTTC. It is translated as CASTPVAGSSYEQYF.

This sequence joins TRBV19 and TRBJ1-4; TRBD1 is a possible D gene (6 bases). Trimming pared 5 bases from V and 0 bases from J, leaving 10 bases between. Germline V gene sequence: CDR1 LNHDA, CDR2 SQIVND (reference sequence). CDR3 length equals 15 residues. CDR3 DNA sequence: TGTGCCAGTAGTTGGACAGTCACAACTAATGAAAAACTGTTTTTT. Its protein is CASSWTVTTNEKLFF.

V is TRBV9 and J is TRBJ1-2; D may be TRBD1 (6 bases). Germline loops: CDR1 SGDLS, CDR2 YYNGEE. Trimming pared 9 bases from V and 2 bases from J, leaving 11 bases between. CDR3 size: 12 residues. The CDR3 here is CATFDRNYGYTF. In nucleotides, the CDR3 is TGTGCCACCTTCGACAGGAACTATGGCTACACCTTC.